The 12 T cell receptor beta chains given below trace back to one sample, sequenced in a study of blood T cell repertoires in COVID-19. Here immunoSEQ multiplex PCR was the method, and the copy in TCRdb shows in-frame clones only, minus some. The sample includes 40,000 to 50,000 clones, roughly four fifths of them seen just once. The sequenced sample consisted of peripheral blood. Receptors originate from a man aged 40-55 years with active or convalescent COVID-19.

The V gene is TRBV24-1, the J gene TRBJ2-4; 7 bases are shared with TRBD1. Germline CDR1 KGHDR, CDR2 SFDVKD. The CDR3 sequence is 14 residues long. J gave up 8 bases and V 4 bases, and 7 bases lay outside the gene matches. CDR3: CATSDPRQGYIQYF. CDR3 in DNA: TGTGCCACCAGTGACCCACGACAGGGCTACATTCAGTACTTC.

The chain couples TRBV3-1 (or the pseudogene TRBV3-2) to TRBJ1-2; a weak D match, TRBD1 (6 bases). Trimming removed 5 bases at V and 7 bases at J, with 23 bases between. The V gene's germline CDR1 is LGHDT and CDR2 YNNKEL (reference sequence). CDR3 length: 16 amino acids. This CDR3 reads CASSIGSGAGVGGYTF. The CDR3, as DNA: TGTGCCAGCAGCATCGGTTCAGGGGCCGGAGTAGGTGGCTACACCTTC.

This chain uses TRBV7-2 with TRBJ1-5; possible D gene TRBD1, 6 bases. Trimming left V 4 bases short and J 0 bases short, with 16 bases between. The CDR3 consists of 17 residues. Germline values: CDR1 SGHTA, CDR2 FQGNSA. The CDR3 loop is CASSWTVSGNSNQPQHF. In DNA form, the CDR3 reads TGTGCCAGCAGCTGGACAGTGAGTGGGAATAGCAATCAGCCCCAGCATTTT.

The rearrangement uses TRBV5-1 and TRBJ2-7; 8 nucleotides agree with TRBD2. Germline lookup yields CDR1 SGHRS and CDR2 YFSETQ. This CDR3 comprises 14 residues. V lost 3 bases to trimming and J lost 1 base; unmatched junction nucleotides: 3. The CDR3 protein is CASSSGGTSYEQYF. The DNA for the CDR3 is TGCGCCAGCAGCTCGGGAGGGACATCCTACGAGCAGTACTTC.

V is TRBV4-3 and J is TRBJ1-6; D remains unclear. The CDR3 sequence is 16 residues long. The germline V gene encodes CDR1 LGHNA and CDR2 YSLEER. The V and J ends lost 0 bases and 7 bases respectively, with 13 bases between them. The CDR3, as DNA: TGCGCCAGCAGCCAAGATAGGCGGGGTGGGAATTCACCCCTCCACTTT. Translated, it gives CASSQDRRGGNSPLHF.

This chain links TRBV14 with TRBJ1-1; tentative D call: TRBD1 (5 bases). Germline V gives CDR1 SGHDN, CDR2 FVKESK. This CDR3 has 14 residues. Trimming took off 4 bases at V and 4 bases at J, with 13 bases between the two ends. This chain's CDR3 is CASSLLLTATEAFF. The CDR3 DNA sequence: TGTGCCAGCAGCCTCCTTTTGACAGCCACTGAAGCTTTCTTT. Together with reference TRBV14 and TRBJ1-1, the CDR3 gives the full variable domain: EAGVTQFPSHSVIEKGQTVTLRCDPISGHDNLYWYRRVMGKEIKFLLHFVKESKQDESGMPNNRFLAERTGGTYSTLKVQPAELEDSGVYFCASSLLLTATEAFFGQGTRLTVV.

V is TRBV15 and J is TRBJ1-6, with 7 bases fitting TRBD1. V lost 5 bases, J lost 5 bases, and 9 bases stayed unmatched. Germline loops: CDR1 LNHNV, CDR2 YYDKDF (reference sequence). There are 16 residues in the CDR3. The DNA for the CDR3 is TGTGCCACCAGCGGAGGGTCCGGGACAGATAATTCACCCCTCCACTTT. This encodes CATSGGSGTDNSPLHF. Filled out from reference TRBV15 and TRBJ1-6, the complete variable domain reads DAMVIQNPRYQVTQFGKPVTLSCSQTLNHNVMYWYQQKSSQAPKLLFHYYDKDFNNEADTPDNFQSRRPNTSFCFLDIRSPGLGDTAMYLCATSGGSGTDNSPLHFGNGTRLTVT.

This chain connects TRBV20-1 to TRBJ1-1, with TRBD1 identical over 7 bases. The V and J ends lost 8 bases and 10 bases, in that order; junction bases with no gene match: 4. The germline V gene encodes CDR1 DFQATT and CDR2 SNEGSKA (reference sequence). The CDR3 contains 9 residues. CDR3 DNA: TGCAGTCCTCAGGGGGTAGCTTTCTTT. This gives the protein CSPQGVAFF.

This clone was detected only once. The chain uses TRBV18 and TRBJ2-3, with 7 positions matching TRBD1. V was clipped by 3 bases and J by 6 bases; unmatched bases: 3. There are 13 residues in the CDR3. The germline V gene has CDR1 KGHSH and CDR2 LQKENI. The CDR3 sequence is CASSPTGDDTQYF. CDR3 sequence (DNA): TGTGCCAGCTCACCCACAGGGGACGATACGCAGTATTTT. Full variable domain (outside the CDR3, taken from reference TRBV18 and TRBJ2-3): NAGVMQNPRHLVRRRGQEARLRCSPMKGHSHVYWYRQLPEEGLKFMVYLQKENIIDESGMPKERFSAEFPKEGPSILRIQQVVRGDSAAYFCASSPTGDDTQYFGPGTRLTVL.

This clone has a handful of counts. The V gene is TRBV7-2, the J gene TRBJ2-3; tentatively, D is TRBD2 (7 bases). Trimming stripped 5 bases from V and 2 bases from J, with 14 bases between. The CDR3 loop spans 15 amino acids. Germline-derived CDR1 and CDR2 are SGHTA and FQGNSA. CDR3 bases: TGTGCCAGCAGCCTAGGGGGGGGGCTCACAGATACGCAGTATTTT. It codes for CASSLGGGLTDTQYF.

Here the CDR3 reads CASSQDEARALYGYTF. Written as DNA, the CDR3 is TGCGCCAGCAGCCAAGATGAGGCGAGGGCTCTCTATGGCTACACCTTC. The chain couples TRBV4-3 to TRBJ1-2; D is uncertain. Trimming removed 0 bases at V and 4 bases at J, with 15 bases between. The CDR3 is 16 amino acids. Germline values: CDR1 LGHNA, CDR2 YSLEER.

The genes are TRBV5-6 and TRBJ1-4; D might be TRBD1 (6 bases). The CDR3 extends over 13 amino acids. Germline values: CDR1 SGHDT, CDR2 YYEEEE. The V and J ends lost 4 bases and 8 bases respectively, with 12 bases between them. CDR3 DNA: TGTGCCAGCAGCCCACAGGGAAGCGAAAAACTGTTTTTT. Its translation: CASSPQGSEKLFF.